This TCR beta chain was retrieved from a study of blood T cell repertoires in COVID-19. Looking at the study overall: Samples representing acute and convalescent COVID-19 were sourced from the United States, Italy and Spain. In each case, the material was cDNA or gDNA derived from T cells, B-cell-depleted T cells, or PBMCs.

This CDR3 spans 21 amino acids. The germline gives CDR1 SGHTA, CDR2 FQGTGA. V lost 4 bases and J lost 2; bases outside the gene matches: 20. Original data processing: Estimates of nucleated cell counts were drawn from the amplification of reference gene primers. TCRdb's table, derived via immunoSEQ multiplex PCR, lists solely in-frame clones and lacks some. V and J calls and clone size are copied from that table; D and trimming were computed from the DNA. The sample lists 110,000 to 150,000 clones, 84% occurring once. Source material: peripheral blood. The chain combines TRBV7-3 with TRBJ1-5; TRBD1 agrees at 10 bases. The receptor's source is a human donor in a cohort sampled during active COVID-19. CDR3 amino acids: CASSSDAGTGEGKDGNQPQHF. Written as DNA, the CDR3 is TGTGCCAGCAGCTCCGATGCCGGGACAGGGGAAGGGAAGGATGGCAATCAGCCCCAGCATTTT.